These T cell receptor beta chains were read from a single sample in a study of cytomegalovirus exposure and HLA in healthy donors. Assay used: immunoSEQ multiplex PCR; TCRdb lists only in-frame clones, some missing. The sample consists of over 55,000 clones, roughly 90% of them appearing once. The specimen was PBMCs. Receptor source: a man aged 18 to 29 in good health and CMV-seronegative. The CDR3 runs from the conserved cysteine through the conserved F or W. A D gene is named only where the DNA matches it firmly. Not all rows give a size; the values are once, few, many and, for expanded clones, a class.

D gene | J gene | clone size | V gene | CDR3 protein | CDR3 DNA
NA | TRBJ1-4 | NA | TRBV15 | CATSRERAGEEKLFF | TGTGCCACCAGCAGAGAACGGGCAGGGGAAGAAAAACTGTTTTTT
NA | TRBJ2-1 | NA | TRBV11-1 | CASSLVPPQGQQFF | TGTGCCAGCAGCTTAGTCCCCCCCCAGGGGCAGCAGTTCTTC
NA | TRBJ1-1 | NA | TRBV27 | CASSLYGVNTEAFF | TGTGCCAGCAGTTTATATGGAGTGAACACTGAAGCTTTCTTT
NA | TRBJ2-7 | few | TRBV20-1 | CSARGSYEQYF | TGCAGTGCACGGGGTTCCTACGAGCAGTACTTC
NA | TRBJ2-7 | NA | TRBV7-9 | CASSLISPSRSSYEQYF | TGTGCCAGCAGCTTAATAAGTCCCTCGAGGAGCTCCTACGAGCAGTACTTC
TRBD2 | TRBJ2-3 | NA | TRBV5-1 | CASSLGAGGSTDTQYF | TGCGCCAGCAGCTTGGGAGCGGGAGGCAGCACAGATACGCAGTATTTT
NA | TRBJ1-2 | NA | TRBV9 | CASSVSSFAVDYGYTF | TGTGCCAGCAGCGTGAGTTCGTTTGCGGTAGACTATGGCTACACCTTC
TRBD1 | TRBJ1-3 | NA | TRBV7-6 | CASSLEARTGASGNTIYF | TGTGCCAGCAGCTTAGAAGCGCGGACAGGGGCCTCTGGAAACACCATATATTTT
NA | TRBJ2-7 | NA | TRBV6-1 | CASSASSHYEQYF | TGTGCCAGCAGTGCCTCCAGTCACTACGAGCAGTACTTC
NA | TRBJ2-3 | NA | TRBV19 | CASSISLAGKPDTQYF | TGTGCCAGTAGTATATCTCTAGCTGGTAAGCCAGATACGCAGTATTTT
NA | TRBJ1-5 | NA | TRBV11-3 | CASSRTRALRSQHF | TGTGCCAGCAGCCGTACGAGGGCTCTGAGATCCCAGCATTTT
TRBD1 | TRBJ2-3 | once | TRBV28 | CASSTEDRGDTTDTQYF | TGTGCCAGCAGTACAGAGGACAGGGGGGATACCACAGATACGCAGTATTTT